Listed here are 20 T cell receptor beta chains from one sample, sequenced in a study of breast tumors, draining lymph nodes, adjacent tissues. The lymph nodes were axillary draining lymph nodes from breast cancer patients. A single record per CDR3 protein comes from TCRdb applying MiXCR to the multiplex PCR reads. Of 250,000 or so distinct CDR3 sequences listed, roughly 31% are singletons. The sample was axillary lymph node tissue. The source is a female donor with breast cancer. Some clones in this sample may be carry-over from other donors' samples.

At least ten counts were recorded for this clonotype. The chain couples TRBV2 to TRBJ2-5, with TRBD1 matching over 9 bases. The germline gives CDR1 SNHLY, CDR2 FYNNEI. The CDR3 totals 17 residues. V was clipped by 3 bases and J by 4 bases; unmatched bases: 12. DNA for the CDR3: TGTGCCAGCAGTGATACAACAATCGGGACAGGGACAGAGACCCAGTACTTC. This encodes CASSDTTIGTGTETQYF.

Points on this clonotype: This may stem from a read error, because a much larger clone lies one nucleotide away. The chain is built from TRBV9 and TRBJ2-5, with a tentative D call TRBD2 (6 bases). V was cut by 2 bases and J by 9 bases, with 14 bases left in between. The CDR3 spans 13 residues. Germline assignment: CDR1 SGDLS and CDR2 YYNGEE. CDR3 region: CASSVGQWEAQYF. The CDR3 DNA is TGTGCCAGCAGCGTGGGGCAGTGGGAGGCCCAGTACTTC.

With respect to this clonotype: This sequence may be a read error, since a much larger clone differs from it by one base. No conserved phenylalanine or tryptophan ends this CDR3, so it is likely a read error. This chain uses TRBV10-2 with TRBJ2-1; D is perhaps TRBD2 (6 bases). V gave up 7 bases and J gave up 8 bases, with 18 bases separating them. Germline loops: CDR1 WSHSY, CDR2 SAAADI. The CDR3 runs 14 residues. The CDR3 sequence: CASTVAGSGDEQFL. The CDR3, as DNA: TGCGCCAGCACGGTGGCGGGATCAGGTGATGAGCAGTTCCTC.

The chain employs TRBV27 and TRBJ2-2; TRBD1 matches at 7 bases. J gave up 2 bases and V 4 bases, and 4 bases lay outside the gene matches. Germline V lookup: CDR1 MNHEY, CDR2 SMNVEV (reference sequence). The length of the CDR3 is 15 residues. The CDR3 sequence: CASSSGQINTGELFF. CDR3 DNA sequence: TGTGCCAGCAGTTCGGGACAGATAAACACCGGGGAGCTGTTTTTT.

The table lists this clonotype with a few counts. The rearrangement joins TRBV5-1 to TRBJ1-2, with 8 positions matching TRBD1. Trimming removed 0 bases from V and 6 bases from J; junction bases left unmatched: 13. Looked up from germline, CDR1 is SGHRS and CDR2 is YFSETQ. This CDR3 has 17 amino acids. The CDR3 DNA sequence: TGCGCCAGCAGCTTGGGAGGACCGGGACAGGACAAAGATGGCTACACCTTC. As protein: CASSLGGPGQDKDGYTF.

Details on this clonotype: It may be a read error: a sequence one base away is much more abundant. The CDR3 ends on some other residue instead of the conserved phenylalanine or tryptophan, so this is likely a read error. The CDR3 nucleotides read TGCAGTGCAGACCAAGAGACCCAGTACTCC. Encoded protein: CSADQETQYS. The chain recombines TRBV20-1 with TRBJ2-5; D gene uncertain. Germline CDR1 reads DFQATT; CDR2 reads SNEGSKA (reference sequence). V lost 6 bases, J lost 0 bases, and 2 bases lay in between. This CDR3 is built from 10 residues.

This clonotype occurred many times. The CDR3 spells CAWSRSKFQPQHF. In nucleotides, the CDR3 is TGTGCCTGGAGTCGCTCAAAATTTCAGCCCCAGCATTTT. J is TRBJ1-5 and V is TRBV30; D not certain. The CDR3 is made up of 13 amino acids. Germline V gene sequence: CDR1 GTSNPN, CDR2 SVGIG (reference sequence). V was clipped by 2 bases and J by 6 bases, with 11 bases between them.

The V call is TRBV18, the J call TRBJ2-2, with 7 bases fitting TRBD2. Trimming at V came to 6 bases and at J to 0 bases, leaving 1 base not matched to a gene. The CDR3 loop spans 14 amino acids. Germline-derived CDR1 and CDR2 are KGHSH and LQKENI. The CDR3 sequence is CASSTSSNTGELFF. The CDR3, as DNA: TGTGCCAGCTCGACTAGCTCGAACACCGGGGAGCTGTTTTTT.

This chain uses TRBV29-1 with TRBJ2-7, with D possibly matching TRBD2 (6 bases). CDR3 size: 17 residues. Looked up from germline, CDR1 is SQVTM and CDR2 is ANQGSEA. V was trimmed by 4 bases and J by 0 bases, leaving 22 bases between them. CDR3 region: CSVVSGGAPPCSYEQYF. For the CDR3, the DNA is TGCAGCGTTGTGTCCGGGGGTGCACCTCCGTGCTCCTACGAGCAGTACTTC.

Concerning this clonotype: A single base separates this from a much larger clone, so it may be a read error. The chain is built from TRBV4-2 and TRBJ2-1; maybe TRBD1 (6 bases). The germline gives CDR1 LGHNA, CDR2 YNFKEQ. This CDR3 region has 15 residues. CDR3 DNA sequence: TGTGCCAGCAGCCAAGTCGGGTCTTGGGACAATGAGCGGTTCTTC. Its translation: CASSQVGSWDNERFF.

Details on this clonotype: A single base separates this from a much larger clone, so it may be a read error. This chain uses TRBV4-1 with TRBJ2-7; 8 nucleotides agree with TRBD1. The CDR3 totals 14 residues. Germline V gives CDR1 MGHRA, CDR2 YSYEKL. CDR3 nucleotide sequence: TGTGCCAGCAACCAAGACAGGGGCGGTTACGAGCAGTACTTC. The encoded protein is CASNQDRGGYEQYF.

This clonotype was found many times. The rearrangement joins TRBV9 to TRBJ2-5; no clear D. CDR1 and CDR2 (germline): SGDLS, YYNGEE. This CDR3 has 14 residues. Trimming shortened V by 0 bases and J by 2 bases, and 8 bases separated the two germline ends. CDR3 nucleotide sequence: TGTGCCAGCAGCGTAGGTCTTGGGCAAGAGACCCAGTACTTC. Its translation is CASSVGLGQETQYF.

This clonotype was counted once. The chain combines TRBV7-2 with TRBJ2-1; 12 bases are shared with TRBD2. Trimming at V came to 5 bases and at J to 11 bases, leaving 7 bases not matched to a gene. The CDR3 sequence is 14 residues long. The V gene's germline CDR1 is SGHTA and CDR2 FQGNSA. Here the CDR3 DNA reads TGTGCCAGCAGCATAGGACTAGCGGGAAACAAGCAGTTCTTC. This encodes CASSIGLAGNKQFF.

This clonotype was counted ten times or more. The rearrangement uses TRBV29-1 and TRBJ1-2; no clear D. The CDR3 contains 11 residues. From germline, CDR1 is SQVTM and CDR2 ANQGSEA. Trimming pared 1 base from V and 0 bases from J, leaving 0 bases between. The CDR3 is CSVEANYGYTF. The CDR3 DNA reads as TGCAGCGTTGAAGCTAACTATGGCTACACCTTC.

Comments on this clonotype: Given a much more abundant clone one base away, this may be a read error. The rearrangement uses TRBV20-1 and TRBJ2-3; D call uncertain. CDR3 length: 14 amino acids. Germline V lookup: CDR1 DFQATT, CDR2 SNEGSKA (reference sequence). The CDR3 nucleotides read TGCTGTGCTAGTTGGGCCGGGAGCACAGATACGCAGTATTTT. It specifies CCASWAGSTDTQYF.

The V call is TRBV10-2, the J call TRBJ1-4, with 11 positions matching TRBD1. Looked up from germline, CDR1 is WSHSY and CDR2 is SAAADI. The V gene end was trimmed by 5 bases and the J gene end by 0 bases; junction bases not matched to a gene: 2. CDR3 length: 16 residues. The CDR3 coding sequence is TGCGCCAGCAGTAAGGGACAGGGGGCAACTAATGAAAAACTGTTTTTT. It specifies CASSKGQGATNEKLFF.

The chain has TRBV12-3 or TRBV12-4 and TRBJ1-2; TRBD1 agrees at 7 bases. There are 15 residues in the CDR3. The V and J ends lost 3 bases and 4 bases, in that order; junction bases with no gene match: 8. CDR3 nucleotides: TGTGCCAGCAGTTTGGGGCAGGGGGGGACCTATGGCTACACCTTC. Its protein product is CASSLGQGGTYGYTF.

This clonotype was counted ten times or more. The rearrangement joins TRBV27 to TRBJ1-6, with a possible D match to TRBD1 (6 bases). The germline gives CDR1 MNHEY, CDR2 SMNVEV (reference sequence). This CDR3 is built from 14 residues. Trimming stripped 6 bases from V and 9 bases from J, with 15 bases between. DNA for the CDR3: TGTGCCAGCAGGCCGGGACACCTCATTTCACCCCTCCACTTT. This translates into CASRPGHLISPLHF.

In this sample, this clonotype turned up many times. The CDR3 coding sequence is TGTGCCACCAGCAGGGGACCAGGAAATTCACCCCTCCACTTT. As protein: CATSRGPGNSPLHF. The chain recombines TRBV15 with TRBJ1-6; D is perhaps TRBD1 (5 bases). Trimming stripped 3 bases from V and 7 bases from J, with 10 bases between. The CDR3 has 14 residues. CDR1 is LNHNV and CDR2 is YYDKDF in the germline V gene (reference sequence). Supplemented by reference TRBV15 and TRBJ1-6, the full variable domain reads DAMVIQNPRYQVTQFGKPVTLSCSQTLNHNVMYWYQQKSSQAPKLLFHYYDKDFNNEADTPDNFQSRRPNTSFCFLDIRSPGLGDTAMYLCATSRGPGNSPLHFGNGTRLTVT.

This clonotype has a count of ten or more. The CDR3 sequence: CAISVGSGSEYGYTF. CDR3 nucleotide sequence: TGTGCCATCAGTGTTGGATCCGGGAGCGAATATGGCTACACCTTC. J is TRBJ1-2 and V is TRBV10-3; D is uncertain. The CDR3 is 15 amino acids. V was clipped by 4 bases and J by 5 bases, with 17 bases between them. Germline loops: CDR1 ENHRY, CDR2 SYGVKD.